This T cell receptor beta chain derives from a study of T cell responses to AZD1222 COVID-19 vaccine. In the case of this clone: Its antigen is still unknown.

General study points: Just a handful of AZD1222 recipients were seropositive at baseline.

The CDR3 covers 15 residues. The V end lost 8 bases, the J end lost 5 bases, and 22 bases lay between the germline ends. From germline, CDR1 is MDHEN and CDR2 SYDVKM. Method: immunoSEQ multiplex PCR; TCRdb's copy keeps in-frame clones and lacks some. The data hold tens of thousands of clones, with around 90% observed a single time. This rearrangement joins TRBV28 to TRBJ2-7, with D possibly being TRBD2 (5 bases). The sequence was collected from an adult in good health. The source was peripheral blood, collected on day 0 of AZD1222 vaccination. The CDR3 DNA is TGTGCCAGCGGTAGAGGATGGCTGCCCGGGGACGAGCAGTACTTC. It translates to CASGRGWLPGDEQYF.